This T cell receptor beta chain was recovered during a study of vaccination effects on CD4 cells after COVID-19. About the study: Post-vaccine specimens were collected at a median of 72 days following the second dose. Study observations and caveats: There was marked clonal contraction among infection- and vaccine-induced clones late after vaccination.

Before sequencing took place, the ViraFEST assay used viral peptide pools to expand antigen-specific CD4+ T cells. Cultured cells yielded isolated CD4+ T cells after around 9 days. Subjects were given two BNT162b2 or mRNA-1273 vaccine doses. This CDR3 contains 15 residues. The germline V gene encodes CDR1 SGHTA and CDR2 FQGNSA. V shed 2 bases and J shed 0 bases, with 10 bases lying between them. Assay: immunoSEQ multiplex PCR; the TCRdb copy retains only in-frame clones and omits some. In the table there are approximately 26,000 clones, more than 60% of which are singletons. For this clone: What it binds is unknown.

This chain uses TRBV7-2 with TRBJ1-1; the D is unclear. This sequence was found in a human donor who received a COVID-19 vaccine. This sample comprised CD4+ T cells from PBMCs cultured with HCoV-NL63 spike peptides, obtained after COVID-19 vaccination. CDR3 sequence: CASSLLAVLNTEAFF. Written as DNA, the CDR3 is TGTGCCAGCAGCTTATTGGCGGTACTGAACACTGAAGCTTTCTTT.